A single sample is the source of the 16 T cell receptor beta chains below, sequenced in a study of blood T cell repertoires in COVID-19. Clones were sequenced by immunoSEQ multiplex PCR, and TCRdb holds only the in-frame ones, with some missing. The data contain more than 150,000 clones, roughly 86% of them seen just once; the ten biggest clones take up 0.58%. What was sequenced was peripheral blood. The receptors here all came from a man aged 60 to 69 with COVID-19, enrolled during active disease.

V gene TRBV29-1 combines with J gene TRBJ2-1; 11 bases are shared with TRBD1. Germline CDR1 reads SQVTM; CDR2 reads ANQGSEA. This CDR3 contains 14 residues. V gave up 6 bases and J gave up 8 bases; unmatched junction bases: 9. CDR3 region: CSVSRDRGVHEQFF. CDR3 DNA sequence: TGCAGCGTCAGCCGGGACAGGGGGGTCCATGAGCAGTTCTTC.

This clone was observed a handful of times. This sequence joins TRBV7-9 and TRBJ1-2; D possibly corresponds to TRBD1 (6 bases). V lost 5 bases to trimming and J lost 4 bases, with 14 bases between them. CDR1 and CDR2 from the germline V gene are SEHNR and FQNEAQ (reference sequence). CDR3 size: 14 residues. For the CDR3, the DNA is TGTGCCAGCAGCCCAGTGGCGGGGGCCTATGGCTACACCTTC. Its protein product is CASSPVAGAYGYTF. The full variable domain, its missing parts supplied by reference TRBV7-9 and TRBJ1-2, is DTGVSQNPRHKITKRGQNVTFRCDPISEHNRLYWYRQTLGQGPEFLTYFQNEAQLEKSRLLSDRFSAERPKGSFSTLEIQRTEQGDSAMYLCASSPVAGAYGYTFGSGTRLTVV.

The chain links TRBV7-8 to TRBJ1-3; D is perhaps TRBD1 (6 bases). The CDR3 totals 17 residues. Germline V gives CDR1 SGHVS, CDR2 FQNEAQ. Trimming cost V 5 bases and J 0 bases, with 17 bases left between them. The CDR3 loop is CASSERSTGHSGNTIYF. For the CDR3, the DNA is TGTGCCAGCAGCGAAAGGAGTACGGGACACTCTGGAAACACCATATATTTT.

For the CDR3, the DNA is TGTGCCAGCAGCCGGGGACAACTTAATGAAAAACTGTTTTTT. This encodes CASSRGQLNEKLFF. The chain carries TRBV7-2 and TRBJ1-4; possibly TRBD1 for D (6 bases). The CDR3 extends over 14 amino acids. The V end was cut by 5 bases, the J end by 4 bases, with 11 bases between. The germline V gene has CDR1 SGHTA and CDR2 FQGNSA.

This clone appeared a single time. V is TRBV19 and J is TRBJ1-3; 8 bases line up with TRBD1. J lost 2 bases, V lost 5 bases, and 5 bases had no gene match. Germline assignment: CDR1 LNHDA and CDR2 SQIVND (reference sequence). The length of the CDR3 is 15 residues. This chain's CDR3 is CASSLQGGAGNTIYF. The CDR3 region has the DNA TGTGCCAGTAGTTTACAGGGGGGAGCTGGAAACACCATATATTTT.

V usage is TRBV5-1 and J usage is TRBJ2-1; 7 nucleotides align to TRBD1. The V gene's germline CDR1 is SGHRS and CDR2 YFSETQ. Trimming at V came to 3 bases and at J to 2 bases, leaving 8 bases not matched to a gene. The CDR3 is 16 residues long. CDR3 sequence: CASSSDRQYPYNEQFF. In DNA form, the CDR3 reads TGCGCCAGCAGCTCGGACAGGCAGTACCCCTACAATGAGCAGTTCTTC. Based on the CDR3 plus reference TRBV5-1 and TRBJ2-1, the full variable domain is KAGVTQTPRYLIKTRGQQVTLSCSPISGHRSVSWYQQTPGQGLQFLFEYFSETQRNKGNFPGRFSGRQFSNSRSEMNVSTLELGDSALYLCASSSDRQYPYNEQFFGPGTRLTVL.

The chain has TRBV12-3 or TRBV12-4 and TRBJ1-2; a possible D gene is TRBD1 (5 bases). This CDR3 region has 13 residues. Deletions cut 2 bases from V and 7 bases from J, with 11 bases between. Here the CDR3 DNA reads TGTGCCAGCAGTTTAACCCGGGGGGGTGGCTACACCTTC. Protein sequence: CASSLTRGGGYTF.

The genes are TRBV7-8 and TRBJ1-1; D not resolved. The V end was cut by 1 base, the J end by 1 base, with 4 bases between. Germline V gives CDR1 SGHVS, CDR2 FQNEAQ. The CDR3 runs to 13 residues. The CDR3 region has the DNA TGTGCCAGCAGCTTAGTTAGGAACACTGAAGCTTTCTTT. Protein product: CASSLVRNTEAFF.

V and J are TRBV7-2 and TRBJ2-5; TRBD2 matches at 8 bases. Germline V gene sequence: CDR1 SGHTA, CDR2 FQGNSA. With 8 bases clipped from V and 1 base from J, the junction kept 6 bases outside the gene matches. There are 14 residues in the CDR3. The CDR3: CASELAGIQETQYF. The CDR3 coding sequence is TGTGCCAGCGAGTTAGCGGGGATCCAAGAGACCCAGTACTTC.

The gene calls are TRBV6-1 and TRBJ2-5; 8 nucleotides match TRBD2. The V gene end was trimmed by 6 bases and the J gene end by 5 bases; junction bases not matched to a gene: 2. The germline gives CDR1 MNHNS, CDR2 SASEGT. The CDR3 is made up of 12 amino acids. CDR3 DNA sequence: TGTGCCAGCAGCCCGGGGGGGGAGACCCAGTACTTC. The encoded protein is CASSPGGETQYF.

The CDR3 DNA follows: TGTGCCAGCAGCCCCCACGCAGGGGGCGCCTACGAGCAGTACTTC. Residues: CASSPHAGGAYEQYF. This chain links TRBV3-1 (or the pseudogene TRBV3-2) with TRBJ2-7, with 8 bases matching TRBD1. J was trimmed by 2 bases and V by 4 bases; bases with no gene match: 7. CDR1 is LGHDT and CDR2 is YNNKEL in the germline V gene (reference sequence). This CDR3 has 15 residues.

This chain uses TRBV12-3 or TRBV12-4 with TRBJ1-1; D might be TRBD1 (5 bases). Trimming took off 2 bases at V and 11 bases at J, with 12 bases between the two ends. The CDR3 extends over 12 amino acids. DNA of the CDR3: TGTGCCAGCAGTTTATGGGGCCGTGACGCTTTCTTT. This translates into CASSLWGRDAFF.

V usage is TRBV25-1 and J usage is TRBJ1-4; D may be TRBD1 (5 bases). The CDR3 runs to 14 residues. Germline CDR1 MGHDK, CDR2 SYGVNS. V dropped 6 bases and J dropped 1 base, with 9 bases sitting between them. Here the CDR3 reads CASRQEGTNEKLFF. CDR3 in DNA: TGTGCCAGCAGACAGGAAGGAACTAATGAAAAACTGTTTTTT.

The chain uses TRBV7-2 and TRBJ1-5; no definite D call. The CDR3 has 16 amino acids. Trimming pared 7 bases from V and 2 bases from J, leaving 18 bases between. In germline, CDR1 is SGHTA, CDR2 FQGNSA. The CDR3, as DNA: TGTGCCAGCAAAGTAGGCGGGCAAAACGGCAATCAGCCCCAGCATTTT. Translated, it gives CASKVGGQNGNQPQHF.

The chain has TRBV5-6 and TRBJ2-2; possible D gene TRBD2, 5 bases. The V end lost 4 bases, the J end lost 8 bases, and 9 bases lay between the germline ends. Germline CDR1 is SGHDT and CDR2 is YYEEEE. This CDR3 is built from 12 residues. The CDR3 DNA reads TGTGCCAGCAGCCCCACGGGGGGGGAGCTGTTTTTT. Translating it yields CASSPTGGELFF.

CDR3 nucleotides: TGTGCCAGCAGCTTAGGGGCTAGTGTTGCCTACGAGCAGTACTTC. Its translation is CASSLGASVAYEQYF. The chain carries TRBV7-3 and TRBJ2-7; TRBD1 might be the D (5 bases). CDR1 and CDR2 from the germline V gene are SGHTA and FQGTGA. V was trimmed by 2 bases and J by 2 bases, leaving 13 bases between them. The CDR3 runs to 15 residues.